What follows is one T cell receptor (beta chain) and its context. The sample originates from a study of blood T cell repertoires in COVID-19. About the study: From T cells, B-cell-depleted T cells, or PBMCs came the material, which was cDNA or gDNA.

The V gene end was trimmed by 3 bases and the J gene end by 5 bases; junction bases not matched to a gene: 15. There are 17 residues in the CDR3. Germline V CDR1 and CDR2: MDHEN, SYDVKM. This table comes from immunoSEQ multiplex PCR, and its TCRdb copy is limited to in-frame clones, with some not included. The data contain 200,000 to 250,000 clones, more than 80% of them singletons. Patients in Seattle were enrolled during active infection, then followed longitudinally. The V call is TRBV28, the J call TRBJ2-5; TRBD2 aligns across 7 bases. The sequenced material came from peripheral blood. The receptor was isolated from a woman over 75 with COVID-19, enrolled during active disease. This CDR3 is CASSFRPEGRAWETQYF. For the CDR3, the DNA is TGTGCCAGCAGTTTCCGCCCCGAGGGGAGGGCCTGGGAGACCCAGTACTTC.